One sample yielded the 24 T cell receptor beta chains listed below, sequenced in a study of control samples from healthy donors and cancer patients. Assay used: immunoSEQ multiplex PCR; TCRdb lists only in-frame clones, some missing. The table lists roughly 100,000 clones, almost 90% of them singletons. Sequencing was performed on blood. These receptors came from a man aged 25-40 years in good health.

This chain uses TRBV15 with TRBJ2-1; 13 bases fit TRBD2. The CDR3 runs to 17 residues. Germline V lookup: CDR1 LNHNV, CDR2 YYDKDF (reference sequence). The junction had 12 bases not matched to a gene; V was cut back by 5 bases and J by 8 bases. This CDR3 reads CATSRPTGLAGLYEQFF. The CDR3 bases are TGTGCCACCAGCCGGCCGACGGGACTAGCGGGATTATATGAGCAGTTCTTC.

The chain uses TRBV28 and TRBJ2-1; D is possibly TRBD2 (6 bases). V was shortened by 2 bases and J by 9 bases, with 8 bases between the two germline ends. The CDR3 is made up of 12 amino acids. The germline V gene has CDR1 MDHEN and CDR2 SYDVKM. CDR3 loop: CASSLLGGEQFF. CDR3 DNA sequence: TGTGCCAGCAGTTTACTGGGAGGTGAGCAGTTCTTC.

The chain couples TRBV9 to TRBJ1-3; a weak D match, TRBD1 (5 bases). Trimming pared 4 bases from V and 0 bases from J, leaving 14 bases between. The germline V gene encodes CDR1 SGDLS and CDR2 YYNGEE. This CDR3 comprises 16 residues. In nucleotides, the CDR3 is TGTGCCAGCAGCCCACAGACAGCCCTCTCTGGAAACACCATATATTTT. It specifies CASSPQTALSGNTIYF.

The chain uses TRBV12-3 or TRBV12-4 and TRBJ2-7, with D maybe TRBD1 (6 bases). V lost 6 bases to trimming and J lost 4 bases, with 13 bases between them. This CDR3 is built from 13 residues. CDR3 DNA sequence: TGTGCCAGCAGGTCGACAGGACCATACGAGCAGTACTTC. It yields the protein CASRSTGPYEQYF.

The chain uses TRBV14 and TRBJ2-7; D unresolved. The CDR3 extends over 12 amino acids. Germline V gene data show CDR1 as SGHDN and CDR2 as FVKESK. Trimming cost V 4 bases and J 6 bases, with 10 bases left between them. For the CDR3, the DNA is TGTGCCAGCAGCCTACAGAACCTCGAGCAGTACTTC. Its protein is CASSLQNLEQYF.

The gene calls are TRBV2 and TRBJ2-7; the match to TRBD2 covers 12 bases. This CDR3 spans 14 amino acids. Germline CDR1 is SNHLY and CDR2 is FYNNEI. V gave up 4 bases and J gave up 5 bases; unmatched junction bases: 3. In DNA, the CDR3 is TGTGCCAGCAGTGGCACTAGCGGGAGGAACGAGCAGTACTTC. Translating gives CASSGTSGRNEQYF.

V usage is TRBV11-1 and J usage is TRBJ2-7; 12 nucleotides line up with TRBD2. CDR3 length: 15 residues. Germline CDR1 and CDR2: SGHAT and FQDESV (reference sequence). V shed 4 bases, J shed 4 bases, and the junction held 5 bases outside the gene matches. The DNA of the CDR3 is TGTGCCAGCAGCTCTGGACTAGCGGGATTTTACGAGCAGTACTTC. As protein: CASSSGLAGFYEQYF.

The chain couples TRBV7-2 to TRBJ2-2; TRBD2 agrees at 7 bases. Germline loops: CDR1 SGHTA, CDR2 FQGNSA. With 0 bases clipped from V and 5 bases from J, the junction kept 0 bases outside the gene matches. The CDR3 has 14 residues. The CDR3 DNA follows: TGTGCCAGCAGCTTAGCGGGAGGGACCGGGGAGCTGTTTTTT. Amino acid sequence: CASSLAGGTGELFF. The variable domain in full, with the rest retrieved from reference TRBV7-2 and TRBJ2-2, is GAGVSQSPSNKVTEKGKDVELRCDPISGHTALYWYRQSLGQGLEFLIYFQGNSAPDKSGLPSDRFSAERTGGSVSTLTIQRTQQEDSAVYLCASSLAGGTGELFFGEGSRLTVL.

The V gene is TRBV6-4, the J gene TRBJ2-4; 9 bases are shared with TRBD1. From germline, CDR1 is MRHNA and CDR2 SNTAGT. The CDR3 spans 15 residues. The trim removed 2 bases at V and 7 bases at J, leaving 6 bases unmatched. Here the CDR3 reads CASSDQPGQGNIQYF. CDR3 coding DNA: TGTGCCAGCAGTGACCAGCCGGGACAGGGCAACATTCAGTACTTC.

The rearrangement joins TRBV2 to TRBJ1-4, with D possibly being TRBD1 (5 bases). The CDR3 sequence is 12 residues long. Germline loops: CDR1 SNHLY, CDR2 FYNNEI. The V and J ends lost 8 bases and 8 bases respectively, with 12 bases between them. CDR3 DNA: TGTGCCAGCGGAGGGCAGGGAGAAAAACTGTTTTTT. Encoded protein: CASGGQGEKLFF.

J is TRBJ2-1 and V is TRBV7-2; maybe TRBD2 (5 bases). Germline V gene data show CDR1 as SGHTA and CDR2 as FQGNSA. The germline V and J ends were trimmed by 5 bases and 4 bases, with 21 bases remaining between them. This CDR3 comprises 17 residues. For the CDR3, the DNA is TGTGCCAGCAGCCCGCACGGGCGTAGCGCTACTTACAATGAGCAGTTCTTC. Amino acid sequence: CASSPHGRSATYNEQFF.

This clone was seen once. The chain carries TRBV6-4 and TRBJ2-5; no clear D gene. The germline V and J ends were trimmed by 6 bases and 6 bases, with 20 bases remaining between them. CDR1 is MRHNA and CDR2 is SNTAGT in the germline V gene. There are 15 residues in the CDR3. Here the CDR3 reads CASRRNRPPRKTQYF. The CDR3 nucleotides read TGTGCCAGCAGACGAAATAGACCCCCTCGCAAGACCCAGTACTTC.

Regarding this clone: Mismatch with germline at one junction end may stem from a read error. V usage is TRBV19 and J usage is TRBJ2-3; 10 nucleotides align to TRBD2. The CDR3 spans 12 residues. Germline CDR1 is LNHDA and CDR2 is SQIVND (reference sequence). The CDR3 loop reads CGAGGVTDTQYF. CDR3 bases: TGCGGAGCGGGAGGGGTCACAGATACGCAGTATTTT.

This chain links TRBV6-6 with TRBJ2-5; 7 bases fit TRBD2. The CDR3 covers 15 residues. The V gene end was trimmed by 5 bases and the J gene end by 2 bases; junction bases not matched to a gene: 8. Per the germline V gene, CDR1 is MNHNY and CDR2 is SVGAGI (reference sequence). In DNA form, the CDR3 reads TGTGCCAGCAGTGGCGGGAGCCGGGTACAAGAGACCCAGTACTTC. Its translation: CASSGGSRVQETQYF.

This chain connects TRBV27 to TRBJ2-1; D assignment may be TRBD1 or TRBD2 (5 bases each). The CDR3 is made up of 16 amino acids. V was cut by 8 bases and J by 6 bases, with 23 bases left in between. The V gene's germline CDR1 is MNHEY and CDR2 SMNVEV (reference sequence). CDR3 coding DNA: TGTGCCAGCTGCATGGGACCCAGAGGGTTGGTCAATGAGCAGTTCTTC. Encoded protein: CASCMGPRGLVNEQFF.

The chain links TRBV6-5 to TRBJ1-2; tentative D call: TRBD1 (6 bases). Germline-derived CDR1 and CDR2 are MNHEY and SVGAGI. CDR3 length: 14 residues. The V and J ends lost 5 bases and 4 bases respectively, with 14 bases between them. CDR3 sequence (DNA): TGTGCCAGCAGTCCGGACAGAAGATCCTATGGCTACACCTTC. Translating it yields CASSPDRRSYGYTF.

The chain is built from TRBV29-1 and TRBJ2-1, with a weak D call TRBD2 (5 bases). The germline gives CDR1 SQVTM, CDR2 ANQGSEA. This CDR3 is built from 16 residues. V lost 1 base and J 3 bases, leaving 16 bases between the germline ends. In nucleotides, the CDR3 is TGCAGCGTTGAAGCTGACGGACCTCGGGGCTACAATGAGCAGTTCTTC. Protein: CSVEADGPRGYNEQFF.

V gene TRBV6-1 combines with J gene TRBJ2-2; D may be TRBD1 or TRBD2 (5 bases each). The CDR3 has 17 amino acids. V was trimmed by 0 bases and J by 1 base, leaving 12 bases between them. Germline CDR1 is MNHNS and CDR2 is SASEGT. The CDR3 DNA reads TGTGCCAGCAGTGAAGCGCTCGGGGCAGAGAACACCGGGGAGCTGTTTTTT. It codes for CASSEALGAENTGELFF.

V gene TRBV5-4 combines with J gene TRBJ1-4; TRBD1 matches at 8 bases. CDR1 and CDR2 from the germline V gene are SGHNT and YYREEE (reference sequence). V was pared by 0 bases and J by 5 bases, with 0 bases of the junction left unmatched. CDR3 length: 14 residues. The CDR3 protein is CASSLGQGNEKLFF. The CDR3 DNA sequence: TGTGCCAGCAGCTTGGGACAGGGGAATGAAAAACTGTTTTTT.

This chain joins TRBV5-1 and TRBJ2-1; D remains ambiguous. Germline-derived CDR1 and CDR2 are SGHRS and YFSETQ. The CDR3 spans 12 residues. Trimming stripped 0 bases from V and 5 bases from J, with 3 bases between. CDR3 coding DNA: TGCGCCAGCAGCTTGGACCACAATGAGCAGTTCTTC. This gives the protein CASSLDHNEQFF. The variable domain in full, with the rest retrieved from reference TRBV5-1 and TRBJ2-1, is KAGVTQTPRYLIKTRGQQVTLSCSPISGHRSVSWYQQTPGQGLQFLFEYFSETQRNKGNFPGRFSGRQFSNSRSEMNVSTLELGDSALYLCASSLDHNEQFFGPGTRLTVL.

The rearrangement links TRBV7-6 to TRBJ2-2; 9 bases agree with TRBD2. The germline gives CDR1 SGHVS, CDR2 FNYEAQ. J lost 3 bases, V lost 5 bases, and 4 bases had no gene match. CDR3 length equals 15 residues. CDR3: CASSLQRGDTGELFF. For the CDR3, the DNA is TGTGCCAGCAGCCTGCAGCGGGGGGACACCGGGGAGCTGTTTTTT.

This rearrangement joins TRBV12-3 or TRBV12-4 to TRBJ1-4; D is unclear. The CDR3 runs to 12 residues. Between the trimmed V and J ends, which lost 7 bases and 12 bases, there was a span of 15 bases. CDR3 DNA: TGTGCCAGCAACGGGCAGGCATCAGAACTGTTTTTT. Residues: CASNGQASELFF.

The chain has TRBV7-8 and TRBJ1-3; D possibly corresponds to TRBD1 (5 bases). Germline V lookup: CDR1 SGHVS, CDR2 FQNEAQ. The ends were cut back, 1 base at V and 2 bases at J, with 9 bases in the middle. The CDR3 runs 15 residues. The CDR3 region is CASSLGGGAGNTIYF. Here the CDR3 DNA reads TGTGCCAGCAGCTTAGGCGGAGGGGCTGGAAACACCATATATTTT.

The J gene is TRBJ1-4, the V gene TRBV18; D possibly corresponds to TRBD1 (6 bases). From germline, CDR1 is KGHSH and CDR2 LQKENI. The CDR3 sequence is 13 residues long. V lost 10 bases and J lost 8, with 17 bases in between. For the CDR3, the DNA is TGTGCCACCCACACAGGGTGGGAAGAAAAACTGTTTTTT. Its protein product is CATHTGWEEKLFF.